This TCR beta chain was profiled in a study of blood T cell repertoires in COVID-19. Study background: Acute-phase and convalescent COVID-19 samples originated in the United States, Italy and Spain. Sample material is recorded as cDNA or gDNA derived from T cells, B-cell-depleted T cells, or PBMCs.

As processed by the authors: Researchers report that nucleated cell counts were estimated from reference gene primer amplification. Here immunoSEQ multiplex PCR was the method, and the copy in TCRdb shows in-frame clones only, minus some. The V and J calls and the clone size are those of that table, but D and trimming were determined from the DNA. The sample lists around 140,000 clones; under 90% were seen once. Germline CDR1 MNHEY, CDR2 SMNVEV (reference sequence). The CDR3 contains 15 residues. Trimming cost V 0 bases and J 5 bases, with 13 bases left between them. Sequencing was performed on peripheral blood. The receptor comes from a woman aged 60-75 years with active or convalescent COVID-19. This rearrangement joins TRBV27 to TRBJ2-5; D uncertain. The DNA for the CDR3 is TGTGCCAGCAGTTTATCTCGCGATCCCTGGGAGACCCAGTACTTC. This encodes CASSLSRDPWETQYF.